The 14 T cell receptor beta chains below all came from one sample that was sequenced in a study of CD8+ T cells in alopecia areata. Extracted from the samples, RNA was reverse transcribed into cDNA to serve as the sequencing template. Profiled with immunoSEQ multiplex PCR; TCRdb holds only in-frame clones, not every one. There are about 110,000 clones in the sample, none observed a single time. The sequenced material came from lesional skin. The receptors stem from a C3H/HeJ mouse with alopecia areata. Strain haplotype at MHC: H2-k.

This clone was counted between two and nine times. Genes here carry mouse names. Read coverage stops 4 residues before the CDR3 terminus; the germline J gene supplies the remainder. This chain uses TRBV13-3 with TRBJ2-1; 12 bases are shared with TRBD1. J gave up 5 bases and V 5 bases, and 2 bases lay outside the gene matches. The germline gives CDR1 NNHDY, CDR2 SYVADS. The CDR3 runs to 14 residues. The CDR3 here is CASSRDRGHAEQFF. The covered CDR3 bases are TGTGCCAGCAGCCGGGACAGGGGGCATGCT.

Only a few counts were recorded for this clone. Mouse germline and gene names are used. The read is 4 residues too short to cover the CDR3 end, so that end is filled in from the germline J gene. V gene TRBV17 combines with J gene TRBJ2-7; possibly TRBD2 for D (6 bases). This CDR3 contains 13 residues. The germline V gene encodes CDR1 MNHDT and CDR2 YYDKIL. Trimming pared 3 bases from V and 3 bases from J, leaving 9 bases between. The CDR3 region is CASSSLGNYEQYF. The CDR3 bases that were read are TGTGCTAGCAGTAGTCTGGGGAACTAT.

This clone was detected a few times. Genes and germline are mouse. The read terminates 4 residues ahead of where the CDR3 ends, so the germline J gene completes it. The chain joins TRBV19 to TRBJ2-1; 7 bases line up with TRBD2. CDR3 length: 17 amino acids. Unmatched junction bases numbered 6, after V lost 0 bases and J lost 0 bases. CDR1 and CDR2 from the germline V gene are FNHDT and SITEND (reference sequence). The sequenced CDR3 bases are TGTGCCAGCAGTATAGAGGCTGGGGGTTTTAACTATGCT. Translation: CASSIEAGGFNYA. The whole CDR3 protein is CASSIEAGGFNYAEQFF.

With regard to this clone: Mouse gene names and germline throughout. Partial CDR3 DNA: TGTGCCAGCAGTGATGTGGACAGGGGACGCGAA. It encodes CASSDVDRGRE. The complete CDR3 reads CASSDVDRGRERLFF. This chain uses TRBV13-3 with TRBJ1-4; 9 bases are shared with TRBD1. The missing CDR3 end, 4 residues past where the read stops, is filled in from the germline J gene. Per the germline V gene, CDR1 is NNHDY and CDR2 is SYVADS. This CDR3 spans 15 amino acids. Full variable domain (missing parts from reference TRBV13-3 and TRBJ1-4): EAAVTQSPRSKVAVTGGKVTLSCHQTNNHDYMYWYRQDTGHGLRLIHYSYVADSTEKGDIPDGYKASRPSQENFSLILELASLSQTAVYFCASSDVDRGRERLFFGHGTKLSVL.

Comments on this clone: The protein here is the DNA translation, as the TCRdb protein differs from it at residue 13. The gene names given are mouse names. The CDR3 loop reads CASSPGQGALNSPLYF. The sequenced CDR3 bases are TGTGCCAGCAGTCCCGGACAGGGGGCGCTGAATTCGCCC. The chain uses TRBV19 and TRBJ1-6; TRBD1 matches 11 bases. From the germline J gene comes the end of the CDR3, since the read stops 3 residues before it. TRBJ1-6 is known as an ORF, though its function is uncertain. Germline V gene sequence: CDR1 FNHDT, CDR2 SITEND (reference sequence). Losses at the gene ends were 4 bases for V and 7 bases for J; bases not matched to a gene: 7. CDR3 length: 16 residues.

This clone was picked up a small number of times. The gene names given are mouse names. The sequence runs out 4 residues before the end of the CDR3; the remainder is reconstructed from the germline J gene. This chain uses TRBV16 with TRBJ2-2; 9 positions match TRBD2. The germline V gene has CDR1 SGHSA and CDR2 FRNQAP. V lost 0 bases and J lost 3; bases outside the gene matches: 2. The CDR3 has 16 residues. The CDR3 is CASSLDWGGDTGQLYF. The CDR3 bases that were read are TGTGCAAGCAGCTTAGATTGGGGGGGCGACACCGGG.

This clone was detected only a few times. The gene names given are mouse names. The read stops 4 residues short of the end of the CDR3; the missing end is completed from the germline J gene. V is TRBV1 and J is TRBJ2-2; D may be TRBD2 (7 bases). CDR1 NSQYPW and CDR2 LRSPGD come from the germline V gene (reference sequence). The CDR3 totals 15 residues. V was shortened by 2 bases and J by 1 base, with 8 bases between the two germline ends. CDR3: CTCSARGGNTGQLYF. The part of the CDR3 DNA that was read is TGCACCTGCAGTGCAAGGGGGGGAAACACCGGG. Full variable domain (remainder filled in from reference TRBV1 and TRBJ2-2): VTLLEQNPRWRLVPRGQAVNLRCILKNSQYPWMSWYQQDLQKQLQWLFTLRSPGDKEVKSLPGADYLATRVTDTELRLQVANMSQGRTLYCTCSARGGNTGQLYFGEGSKLTVL.

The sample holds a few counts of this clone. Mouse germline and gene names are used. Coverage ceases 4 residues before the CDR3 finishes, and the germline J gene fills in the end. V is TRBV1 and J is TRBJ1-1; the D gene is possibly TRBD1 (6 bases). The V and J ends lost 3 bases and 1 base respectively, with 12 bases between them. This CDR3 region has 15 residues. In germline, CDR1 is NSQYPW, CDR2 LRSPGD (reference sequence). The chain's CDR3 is CTCSARGGPNTEVFF. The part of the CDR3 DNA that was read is TGCACCTGCAGTGCTAGGGGGGGGCCGAACACA.

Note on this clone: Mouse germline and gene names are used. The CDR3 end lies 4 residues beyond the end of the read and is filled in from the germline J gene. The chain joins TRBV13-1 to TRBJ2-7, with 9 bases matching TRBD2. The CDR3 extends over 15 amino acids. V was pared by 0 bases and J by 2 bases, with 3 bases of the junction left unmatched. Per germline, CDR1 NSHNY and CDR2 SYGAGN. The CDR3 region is CASSDATGGAYEQYF. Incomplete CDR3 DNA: TGTGCCAGCAGTGATGCGACTGGGGGCGCCTAT.

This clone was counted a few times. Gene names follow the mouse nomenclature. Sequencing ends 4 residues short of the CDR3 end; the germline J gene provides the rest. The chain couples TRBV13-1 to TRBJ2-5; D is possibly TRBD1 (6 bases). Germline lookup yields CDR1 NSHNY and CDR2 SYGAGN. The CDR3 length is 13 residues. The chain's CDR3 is CASSGTDEDTQYF. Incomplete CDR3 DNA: TGTGCCAGCAGTGGGACAGATGAAGAC.

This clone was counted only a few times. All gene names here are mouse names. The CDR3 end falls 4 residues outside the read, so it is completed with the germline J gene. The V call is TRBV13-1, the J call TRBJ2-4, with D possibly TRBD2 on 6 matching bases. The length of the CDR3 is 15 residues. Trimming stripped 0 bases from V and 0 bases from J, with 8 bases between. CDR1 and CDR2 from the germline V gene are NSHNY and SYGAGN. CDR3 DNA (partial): TGTGCCAGCAGTGATGCTGGGGCTAGTCAAAAC. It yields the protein CASSDAGASQN. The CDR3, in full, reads CASSDAGASQNTLYF.

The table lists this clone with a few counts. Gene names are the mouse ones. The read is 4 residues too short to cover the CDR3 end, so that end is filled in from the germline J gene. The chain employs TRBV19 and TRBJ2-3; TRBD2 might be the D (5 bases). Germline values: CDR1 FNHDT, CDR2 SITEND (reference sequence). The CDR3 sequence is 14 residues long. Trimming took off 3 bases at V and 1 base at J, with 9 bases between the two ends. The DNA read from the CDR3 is TGTGCCAGCAGTAACGCCTGGGGTGCAGAA. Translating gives CASSNAWGAE. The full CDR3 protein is CASSNAWGAETLYF.

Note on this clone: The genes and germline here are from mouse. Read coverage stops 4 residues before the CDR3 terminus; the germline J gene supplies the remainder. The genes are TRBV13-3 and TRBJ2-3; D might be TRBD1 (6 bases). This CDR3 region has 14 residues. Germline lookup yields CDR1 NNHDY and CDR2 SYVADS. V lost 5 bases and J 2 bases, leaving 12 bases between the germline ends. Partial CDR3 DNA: TGTGCCAGCAGGCCGGGACAATTTGCAGAA. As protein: CASRPGQFAE. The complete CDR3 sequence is CASRPGQFAETLYF.

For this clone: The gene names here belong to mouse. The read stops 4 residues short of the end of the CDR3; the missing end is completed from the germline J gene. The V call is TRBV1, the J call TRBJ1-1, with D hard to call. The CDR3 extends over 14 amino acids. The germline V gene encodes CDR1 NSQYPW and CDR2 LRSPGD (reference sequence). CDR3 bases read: TGCACCTGCAGTGCAGAAATGGGGAGGCCA. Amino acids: CTCSAEMGRP. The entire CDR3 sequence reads CTCSAEMGRPEVFF.